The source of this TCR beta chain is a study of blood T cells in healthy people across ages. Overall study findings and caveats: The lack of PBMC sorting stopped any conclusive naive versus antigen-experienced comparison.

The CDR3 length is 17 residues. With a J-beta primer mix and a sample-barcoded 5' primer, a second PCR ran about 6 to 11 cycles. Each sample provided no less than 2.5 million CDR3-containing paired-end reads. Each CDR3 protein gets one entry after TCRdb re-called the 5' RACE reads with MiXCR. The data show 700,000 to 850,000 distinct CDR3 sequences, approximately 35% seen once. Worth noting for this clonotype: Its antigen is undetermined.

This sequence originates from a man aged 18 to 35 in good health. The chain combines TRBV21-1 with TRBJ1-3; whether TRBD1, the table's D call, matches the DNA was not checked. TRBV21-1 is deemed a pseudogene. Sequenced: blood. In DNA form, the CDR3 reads TGTGCAAGCAGCGGGCGCTCGGCGAGGTCTTCTGGAAACACCATATATTTT. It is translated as CASSGRSARSSGNTIYF.